The present TCR beta chain was sequenced within a study of CD8 T cells in ankylosing spondylitis. Study conclusions and caveats: Ankylosing spondylitis blood seemed to carry a telltale TCR beta motif made of about 8 highly homologous variants. The clones that were linked to disease were reported to be significantly enriched in matched synovial fluid samples from ankylosing spondylitis patients.

CDR1 and CDR2 (germline): SQVTM, ANQGSEA. The V end was cut by 0 bases, the J end by 3 bases, with 6 bases between. CDR3 length: 12 residues. Quantitative 5'-RACE with molecular barcodes generated TCR beta libraries. TCRdb ran MiXCR on the 5' RACE reads and lists one entry per CDR3 protein. The table lists a few hundred thousand distinct CDR3 sequences, 20% of them singletons. Details on this clonotype: Its antigen is not known.

The V call is TRBV29-1, the J call TRBJ2-7; D remains unclear. This sequence was found in a male donor with ankylosing spondylitis or in good health (not recorded which). The source material was blood, either unsorted or a sorted T cell fraction (not recorded which). The CDR3 spells CSVEDGYYEQYF. The CDR3 DNA reads as TGCAGCGTTGAAGATGGGTACTACGAGCAGTACTTC.